Listed below are T cell receptor beta chains from one sample, sequenced in a study of graft-versus-host responses after intestinal transplantation. These receptors' antigens are unknown. Measured with immunoSEQ multiplex PCR; TCRdb has only the in-frame clones, and not every one. The table has 30,000 to 40,000 clones, approximately 94% seen once. Here the sequenced sample was unstimulated CD4+ T cells sorted from spleen or lymph node cells, taken before transplant. These receptors originate from a human donor who was the organ donor for an intestinal transplant. Both conserved end residues are part of each CDR3. D genes are given only for firm matches. Clone sizes are given selectively: once, few, many, or a class where the clone is expanded.

J | V | size | D | CDR3 | DNA
TRBJ2-1 | TRBV5-4 | - | - | CASSLETRINEQFF | TGTGCCAGCAGCTTAGAGACTCGGATCAATGAGCAGTTCTTC
TRBJ2-5 | TRBV6-6 | - | TRBD2 | CASRVAGASTGTQYF | TGTGCCAGCAGGGTAGCGGGGGCCAGTACTGGGACCCAGTACTTC
TRBJ2-5 | TRBV5-1 | - | - | CASSLASDIQETQYF | TGCGCCAGCAGCTTGGCCTCAGACATCCAAGAGACCCAGTACTTC
TRBJ1-1 | TRBV29-1 | - | - | CSVEGGGRFSNTEAFF | TGCAGCGTTGAAGGGGGCGGACGTTTTAGTAACACTGAAGCTTTCTTT
TRBJ2-5 | TRBV5-1 | - | TRBD2 | CASSLGLAVLETQYF | TGCGCCAGCAGCTTGGGACTAGCGGTGTTGGAGACCCAGTACTTC
TRBJ2-6 | TRBV4-3 | - | TRBD1 | CASSQYHRGTASGANVLTF | TGCGCCAGCAGCCAATATCACAGGGGGACAGCGTCTGGGGCCAACGTCCTGACTTTC
TRBJ1-1 | TRBV18 | once | - | CASSPRERMNTEAFF | TGTGCCAGCTCACCCCGGGAGCGCATGAACACTGAAGCTTTCTTT
TRBJ1-1 | TRBV6-1 | - | - | CASGAQPWTEAFF | TGTGCCAGCGGCGCCCAGCCCTGGACTGAAGCTTTCTTT
TRBJ2-1 | TRBV10-2 | - | - | CATKVIYNEQFF | TGCGCCACCAAGGTCATTTACAATGAGCAGTTCTTC
TRBJ2-2 | TRBV15 | - | TRBD1 | CATSRDRQGPNTGELFF | TGTGCCACCAGCAGAGATCGACAGGGCCCGAACACCGGGGAGCTGTTTTTT
TRBJ2-1 | TRBV9 | - | TRBD2 | CASSRTSGYNEQFF | TGTGCCAGCAGTAGGACTAGCGGCTACAATGAGCAGTTCTTC
TRBJ2-5 | TRBV4-1 | - | TRBD2 | CASSQKTGTSGGAETQYF | TGCGCCAGCAGCCAAAAAACCGGGACTAGCGGGGGGGCAGAGACCCAGTACTTC
TRBJ1-2 | TRBV25-1 | - | - | CASSDLARVGYGYTF | TGTGCCAGCAGTGACCTGGCCAGGGTAGGCTATGGCTACACCTTC
TRBJ1-1 | TRBV7-9 | - | - | CASSARPGGTTEAFF | TGTGCCAGCAGCGCCCGGCCGGGGGGTACCACTGAAGCTTTCTTT
TRBJ2-3 | TRBV28 | - | TRBD2 | CASSPGGLGADTQYF | TGTGCCAGCAGTCCCGGCGGACTAGGGGCAGATACGCAGTATTTT
TRBJ2-1 | TRBV28 | - | - | CASSLINEQFF | TGTGCCAGCAGTTTGATCAATGAGCAGTTCTTC